This is a list of T cell receptor beta chains from one sample in a study of blood T cell repertoires in COVID-19. Only in-frame clones appear in the TCRdb table, and some are missing; sequencing was by immunoSEQ multiplex PCR. The sample records around 250,000 clones, more than 80% being singletons. Sample: peripheral blood. The receptors shown here come from a woman aged 25 to 39 with active or convalescent COVID-19. CDR3s include the opening cysteine and the closing phenylalanine or tryptophan.

V: TRBV24-1; CDR3: CATSDPGQGSNQPQHF
V: TRBV21-1; CDR3: CASETGLAGGPGETQYF
V: TRBV9; CDR3: CASSSRGLAGTQYF
V: TRBV6-1; CDR3: CASCTGGRDIQYF
V: TRBV10-3; CDR3: CAISEGTGDYGYTF
V: TRBV3-1/TRBV3-2; CDR3: CASSQSPRGGDNEQFF
V: TRBV13; CDR3: CASSWGGLPSTF
V: TRBV27; CDR3: CASRLSSGGATDTQYF
V: TRBV27; CDR3: CASRKGGRAEAFF
V: TRBV18; CDR3: CASRPSGIDTQYF
V: TRBV5-5; CDR3: CASSSKSYSGYNEQFF
V: TRBV5-1; CDR3: CASSLVARRGTEAFF
V: TRBV7-2; CDR3: CASSPDTGVTGNTIYF
V: TRBV11-2; CDR3: CASSLGSSYEQYF
V: TRBV24-1; CDR3: CATSDRQGSGANVLTF
V: TRBV19; CDR3: CASTRDRGGYGYTF
V: TRBV9; CDR3: CASSDSGGRGNTIYF
V: TRBV7-8; CDR3: CASSPQGGSDTQYF
V: TRBV6-4; CDR3: CASAAREQETQYF
V: TRBV15; CDR3: CATSPGLSYEQYF
V: TRBV3-1/TRBV3-2; CDR3: CASSQDPERDRAHSGNTIYF
V: TRBV5-8; CDR3: CASSLQGSHEQFF
V: TRBV10-3; CDR3: CAISLTGDGYTF
V: TRBV12-3/TRBV12-4; CDR3: CAISRGGGSPLHF
V: TRBV9; CDR3: CASSTGTSGITDTQYF
V: TRBV14; CDR3: CASSQMRGATEAFF
V: TRBV5-4; CDR3: CASSLAGALTDTQYF
V: TRBV28; CDR3: CASSPPGKGYTF
V: TRBV5-5; CDR3: CASSSGQLYEQYF
V: TRBV10-3; CDR3: CATRTGTDTEAFF
V: TRBV7-9; CDR3: CASSKTTSGLAGELFF
V: TRBV7-2; CDR3: CASSARGEYGYTF
V: TRBV15; CDR3: CATSALTSGQETQYF
V: TRBV5-6; CDR3: CASSSQPGGGETQYF
V: TRBV7-9; CDR3: CASSRVTGELFF
V: TRBV27; CDR3: CASSPFTGTGGHEQYF
V: TRBV11-3; CDR3: CASSYSGGDIQYF
V: TRBV6-6; CDR3: CASSPEIAGAGDTQYF
V: TRBV28; CDR3: CASSFLMTGGGNQPQHF
V: TRBV19; CDR3: CASSNREAGSPLHF
V: TRBV7-2; CDR3: CASSPRVRGGIGNEQFF
V: TRBV5-4; CDR3: CASSLVRQGTNTEAFF
V: TRBV5-5; CDR3: CASSLLLAGGQETQYF
V: TRBV6-1; CDR3: CASSGTGGARMDGETQYF
V: TRBV19; CDR3: CASTTRTGVDTEAFF
V: TRBV7-9; CDR3: CASSPRETVTYEQYF
V: TRBV29-1; CDR3: CSAGTGVNYGYTF
V: TRBV27; CDR3: CASSFRGAESPLHF
V: TRBV30; CDR3: CAWKSLEAFF
V: TRBV27; CDR3: CASSFGRNYEQYF
V: TRBV18; CDR3: CASSPNRGYMNTEAFF
V: TRBV25-1; CDR3: CASSGQGAGETQYF
V: TRBV7-3; CDR3: CASRPQGSPVTGELFF